This section outlines one T cell receptor (beta chain) sequence together with its context. The target of this receptor is not known. No base quality values were provided; no much bigger clone lies one nucleotide off. This record comes from a study of blood T cell repertoires in COVID-19 (dated by TCRdb to between 2020 and 2021). In terms of the full investigation: Samples from collaborators originated in the United States, Italy and Spain and spanned both the acute and convalescent phases of COVID-19. HLA class I and class II types, where available, came from metadata supplied by the sample provider rather than from assay-based typing. The repertoires were made available in a free public database intended to serve as a resource for research on the immune response to SARS-CoV-2. The dataset comprised deeply sampled blood TCRbeta repertoires from subjects exposed to, actively infected with, or recovered from COVID-19. The material from the prospective study consisted of cDNA or gDNA derived from T cells, B-cell-depleted T cells, or PBMCs. Samples came from the ongoing ImmuneRACE study (first 160 participants) plus 1,254 subjects from 6 global collaborators. A de-identified subject ID, COVID-19 status, age in years and sex were almost always included in the sample metadata.

The V and J ends are trimmed by 4 bases and 2 bases, leaving 12 bases between them. The CDR3 covers 14 residues, taking in both the cysteine and the phenylalanine. The kept DNA is CDR3 alone, 42 bases in frame from the first base. CDR1 and CDR2, looked up from the germline V gene (reference sequence), are LNHNV and YYDKDF. The immunoSEQ Assay, a bias-controlled multiplex PCR, was used to amplify TCRbeta CDR3 regions from genomic DNA. As for the authors' bioinformatics: The number of nucleated cells in each sample was estimated by amplification of reference gene primers within the assay. Sequence reads were collapsed and filtered to measure the absolute abundance of every unique TCRbeta CDR3 rearrangement. Productive Simpson clonality was computed per sample as the square root of Simpson's diversity index over productive rearrangements. This immuneACCESS table, as held by TCRdb, lists in-frame sequences with V and J called but not all clones. Of the missing ones, under half trace to an unresolved V gene in checked studies; the others have no known cause. V and J calls and clone size come straight from that table; D and trimming were deduced from the DNA. Counted in this sample were hundreds of thousands of clones; 65% to 90% of them appeared once. The ten top clones hold about 7% of the sample.

General findings and caveats noted by the study authors: Clinical and demographic metadata were provided uncurated, with the amount varying by source and participant.

One collaborating source in Seattle enrolled patients while the patients were actively infected and followed the patients over time throughout the course of disease. The collaborating institutions used their own protocols to collect whole blood in K2EDTA tubes. For TCRbeta analysis, collaborators shipped samples in one of three forms: frozen whole blood, isolated PBMCs, or DNA extracted from either of those sample types. Specimen: peripheral blood. The clonotype was recovered from a woman aged 55-70 years with COVID-19, enrolled during active disease. The chain is made from TRBV15 and TRBJ2-7; TRBD1 is a possible D gene, resting on 5 matching bases. The CDR3 sequence is CATSKQGFAYEQYF. The nucleotide sequence is TGTGCCACCAGCAAGCAGGGATTTGCCTACGAGCAGTACTTC.